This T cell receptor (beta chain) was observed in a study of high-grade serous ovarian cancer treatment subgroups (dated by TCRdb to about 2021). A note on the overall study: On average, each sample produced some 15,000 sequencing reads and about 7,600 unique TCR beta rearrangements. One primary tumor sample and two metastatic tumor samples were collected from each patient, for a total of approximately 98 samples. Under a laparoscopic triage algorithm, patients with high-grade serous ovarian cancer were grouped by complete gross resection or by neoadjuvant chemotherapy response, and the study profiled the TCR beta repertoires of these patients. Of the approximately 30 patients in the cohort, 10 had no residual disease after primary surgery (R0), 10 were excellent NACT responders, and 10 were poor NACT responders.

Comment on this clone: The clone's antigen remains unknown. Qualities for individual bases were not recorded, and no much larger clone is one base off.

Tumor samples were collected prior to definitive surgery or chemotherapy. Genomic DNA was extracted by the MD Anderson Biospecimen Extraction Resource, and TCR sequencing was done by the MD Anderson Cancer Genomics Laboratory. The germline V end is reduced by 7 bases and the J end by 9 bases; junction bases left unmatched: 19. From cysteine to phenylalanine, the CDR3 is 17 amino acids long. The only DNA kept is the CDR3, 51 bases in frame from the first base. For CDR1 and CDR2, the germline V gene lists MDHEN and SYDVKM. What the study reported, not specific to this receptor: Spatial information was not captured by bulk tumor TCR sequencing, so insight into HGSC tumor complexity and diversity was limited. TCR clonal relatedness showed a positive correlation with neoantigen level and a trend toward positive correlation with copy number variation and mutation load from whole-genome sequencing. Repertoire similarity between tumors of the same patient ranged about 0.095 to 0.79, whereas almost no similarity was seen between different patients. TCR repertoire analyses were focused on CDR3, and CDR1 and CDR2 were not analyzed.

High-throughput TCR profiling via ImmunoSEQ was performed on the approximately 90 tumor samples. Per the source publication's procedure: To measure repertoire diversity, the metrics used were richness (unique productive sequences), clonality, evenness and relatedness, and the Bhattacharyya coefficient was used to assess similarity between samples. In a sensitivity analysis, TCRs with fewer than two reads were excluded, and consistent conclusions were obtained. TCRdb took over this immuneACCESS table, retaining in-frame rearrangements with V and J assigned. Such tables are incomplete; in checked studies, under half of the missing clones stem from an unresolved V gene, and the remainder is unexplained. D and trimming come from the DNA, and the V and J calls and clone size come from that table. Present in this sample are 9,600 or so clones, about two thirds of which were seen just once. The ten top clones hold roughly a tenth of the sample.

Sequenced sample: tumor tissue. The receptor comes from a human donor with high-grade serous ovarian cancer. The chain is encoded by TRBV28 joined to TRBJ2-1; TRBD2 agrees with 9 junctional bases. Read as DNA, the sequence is TGTGCCAGCACCTCACTTATCGGGCTAGCGGGACCACCTGAGCAGTTCTTC. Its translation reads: CASTSLIGLAGPPEQFF. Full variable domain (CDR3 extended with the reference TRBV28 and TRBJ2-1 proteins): DVKVTQSSRYLVKRTGEKVFLECVQDMDHENMFWYRQDPGLGLRLIYFSYDVKMKEKGDIPEGYSVSREKKERFSLILESASTNQTSMYLCASTSLIGLAGPPEQFFGPGTRLTVL.